This T cell receptor (beta chain) stems from a study of T cell changes during pregnancy in multiple sclerosis. TCRdb's copy holds only in-frame clones and misses some; the assay was immunoSEQ multiplex PCR. The data hold 57,000 or so clones, with less than 95% observed a single time. The sample was peripheral blood, taken in the third trimester of pregnancy. The TCR sequence derives from a female donor in good health, enrolled as a control in a pregnancy study.

The CDR3 reads CASSEQGGPEAFF. For the CDR3, the DNA is TGCGCCAGCAGTGAGCAGGGAGGGCCTGAAGCTTTCTTT. The chain recombines TRBV10-2 with TRBJ1-1, with D perhaps TRBD1 (5 bases). Trimming left V 2 bases short and J 6 bases short, with 10 bases between. Germline CDR1 WSHSY, CDR2 SAAADI. This CDR3 has 13 amino acids.